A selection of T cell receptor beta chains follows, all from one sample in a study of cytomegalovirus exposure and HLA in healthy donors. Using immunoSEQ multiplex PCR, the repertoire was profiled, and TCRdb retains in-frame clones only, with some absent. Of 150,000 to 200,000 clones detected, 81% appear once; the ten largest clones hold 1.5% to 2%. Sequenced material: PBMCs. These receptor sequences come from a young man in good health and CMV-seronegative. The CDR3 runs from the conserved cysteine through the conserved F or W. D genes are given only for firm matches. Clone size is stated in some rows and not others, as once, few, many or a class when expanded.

cdr3_aa: CASGLVSRLGYTF
cdr3_nt: TGTGCTAGTGGTTTGGTATCCAGGCTGGGCTACACCTTC
d_call: NA
v_call: TRBV12-5
clone_size: NA
j_call: TRBJ1-2

cdr3_aa: CASSFLAGAYEQYF
cdr3_nt: TGTGCCAGCAGTTTTCTAGCGGGGGCCTACGAGCAGTACTTC
d_call: TRBD2
v_call: TRBV27
clone_size: NA
j_call: TRBJ2-7

cdr3_aa: CASSGLAAYEQYF
cdr3_nt: TGTGCCAGCAGTGGTCTAGCAGCGTACGAGCAGTACTTC
d_call: NA
v_call: TRBV2
clone_size: NA
j_call: TRBJ2-7

cdr3_aa: CARGTGRNEQYF
cdr3_nt: TGTGCCAGAGGGACAGGACGTAACGAGCAGTACTTC
d_call: TRBD1
v_call: TRBV2
clone_size: NA
j_call: TRBJ2-7

cdr3_aa: CASPRSFSGANVLTF
cdr3_nt: TGTGCCAGCCCGAGAAGCTTCTCTGGGGCCAACGTCCTGACTTTC
d_call: NA
v_call: TRBV7-9
clone_size: NA
j_call: TRBJ2-6

cdr3_aa: CASSYRQGVVSTDTQYF
cdr3_nt: TGTGCCAGCAGCTACCGACAGGGGGTAGTAAGCACAGATACGCAGTATTTT
d_call: TRBD1
v_call: TRBV11-2
clone_size: NA
j_call: TRBJ2-3

cdr3_aa: CASNEEGKNTIYF
cdr3_nt: TGTGCCAGCAACGAGGAAGGTAAAAACACCATATATTTT
d_call: NA
v_call: TRBV9
clone_size: NA
j_call: TRBJ1-3

cdr3_aa: CASSLTREGEQPQHF
cdr3_nt: TGTGCCAGCAGCTTGACCCGGGAGGGGGAGCAGCCCCAGCATTTT
d_call: NA
v_call: TRBV7-2
clone_size: NA
j_call: TRBJ1-5

cdr3_aa: CSVGGQYQETQYF
cdr3_nt: TGCAGCGTAGGGGGACAGTACCAAGAGACCCAGTACTTC
d_call: TRBD1
v_call: TRBV29-1
clone_size: once
j_call: TRBJ2-5

cdr3_aa: CASSPRTGGTPLHF
cdr3_nt: TGTGCCAGCAGCCCTCGGACAGGAGGGACACCCCTCCACTTT
d_call: TRBD1
v_call: TRBV9
clone_size: NA
j_call: TRBJ1-6

cdr3_aa: CASLTGTGGNQPQHF
cdr3_nt: TGTGCCAGCCTGACCGGGACAGGGGGCAATCAGCCCCAGCATTTT
d_call: TRBD1
v_call: TRBV6-1
clone_size: NA
j_call: TRBJ1-5

cdr3_aa: CASSQETSGLGEQFF
cdr3_nt: TGCGCCAGCAGCCAAGAGACTAGCGGGTTGGGTGAGCAGTTCTTC
d_call: TRBD2
v_call: TRBV4-3
clone_size: NA
j_call: TRBJ2-1

cdr3_aa: CASSIGTTNTGELFF
cdr3_nt: TGTGCCAGTAGTATAGGGACAACGAACACCGGGGAGCTGTTTTTT
d_call: NA
v_call: TRBV19
clone_size: NA
j_call: TRBJ2-2

cdr3_aa: CASSTTGAEGYGYTF
cdr3_nt: TGTGCCAGCAGCACGACAGGGGCGGAGGGGTATGGCTACACCTTC
d_call: TRBD1
v_call: TRBV9
clone_size: NA
j_call: TRBJ1-2

cdr3_aa: CASSDGGGYNEQFF
cdr3_nt: TGTGCCAGCAGTGACGGCGGGGGGTACAATGAGCAGTTCTTC
d_call: TRBD2
v_call: TRBV6-4
clone_size: NA
j_call: TRBJ2-1

cdr3_aa: CASSPHWQGAPGELFF
cdr3_nt: TGCGCCAGCAGCCCTCACTGGCAGGGGGCCCCCGGGGAGCTGTTTTTT
d_call: TRBD1
v_call: TRBV4-1
clone_size: NA
j_call: TRBJ2-2

cdr3_aa: CAWSPTGVEQYF
cdr3_nt: TGTGCCTGGAGTCCCACAGGGGTCGAGCAGTACTTC
d_call: TRBD1
v_call: TRBV30
clone_size: NA
j_call: TRBJ2-7

cdr3_aa: CASSLSGGLARRGRFF
cdr3_nt: TGTGCCAGCAGCTTAAGCGGGGGACTAGCCCGTAGGGGCCGGTTCTTC
d_call: TRBD2
v_call: TRBV14
clone_size: NA
j_call: TRBJ2-1

cdr3_aa: CASSLAGGRGTDTQYF
cdr3_nt: TGTGCCAGCAGCTTGGCTGGCGGGCGTGGCACAGATACGCAGTATTTT
d_call: NA
v_call: TRBV5-6
clone_size: once
j_call: TRBJ2-3

cdr3_aa: CASSLGRSNYGYTF
cdr3_nt: TGTGCCAGCAGTTTAGGCAGGTCTAACTATGGCTACACCTTC
d_call: NA
v_call: TRBV27
clone_size: NA
j_call: TRBJ1-2

cdr3_aa: CASSVSGTYYEQYF
cdr3_nt: TGTGCCAGCAGCGTTAGCGGGACCTACTACGAGCAGTACTTC
d_call: TRBD2
v_call: TRBV28
clone_size: NA
j_call: TRBJ2-7

cdr3_aa: CASSLAAVSTDTQYF
cdr3_nt: TGCGCCAGCAGCTTGGCCGCGGTGAGCACAGATACGCAGTATTTT
d_call: NA
v_call: TRBV5-1
clone_size: once
j_call: TRBJ2-3

cdr3_aa: CASSSEPVGDNEQFF
cdr3_nt: TGTGCCAGCAGCTCCGAACCTGTAGGGGACAATGAGCAGTTCTTC
d_call: NA
v_call: TRBV5-4
clone_size: NA
j_call: TRBJ2-1